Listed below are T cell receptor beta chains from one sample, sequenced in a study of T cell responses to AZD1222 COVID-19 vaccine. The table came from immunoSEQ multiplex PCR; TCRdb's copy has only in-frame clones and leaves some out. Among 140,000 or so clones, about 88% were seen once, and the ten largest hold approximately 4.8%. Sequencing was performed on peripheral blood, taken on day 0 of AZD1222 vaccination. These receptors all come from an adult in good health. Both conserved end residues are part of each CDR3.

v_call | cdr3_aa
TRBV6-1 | CASSEKDWARSYQETQYF
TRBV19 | CASGPGYGELFF
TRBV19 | CASRATGGGSPLHF
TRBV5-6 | CASSLALDEAFF
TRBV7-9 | CASSLGQGPYGYTF
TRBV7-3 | CASSPLGGPEGTQYF
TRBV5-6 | CASMTGGEGGYTF
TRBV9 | CASSGGTGPYEQYF
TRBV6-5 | CASSYHSGDYNEQFF
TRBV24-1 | CATSDSTGGYTF
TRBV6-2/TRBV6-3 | CASSYRADTQYF
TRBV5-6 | CASSLFDRDGNQPQHF